A selection of T cell receptor beta chains follows, all from one sample in a study of shared clonotypes between healthy human individuals. The table came from immunoSEQ multiplex PCR; TCRdb's copy has only in-frame clones and leaves some out. The profile shows approximately 2.3 million clones, over 90% of them singletons. Sequenced sample: naive CD4+ T cells from PBMCs. Receptors originate from a man aged 18 to 30 in good health. Some clones in this sample may be carry-over from other donors' samples. The CDR3 runs from the conserved cysteine through the conserved F or W. The order of the fields is V gene, clone size, D gene, J gene, CDR3 DNA, CDR3 protein. D genes are given only for firm matches. The listing skips clone size in some rows; elsewhere it reads once, few, many or a size class.

V gene: TRBV18; clone size: NA; D gene: TRBD1; J gene: TRBJ2-1; CDR3 DNA: TGTGCCAGCTCACCTCCGGGACAGCAGGTGACCGAGCAGTTCTTC; CDR3 protein: CASSPPGQQVTEQFF
V gene: TRBV11-3; clone size: NA; D gene: NA; J gene: TRBJ2-1; CDR3 DNA: TGTGCCAGCAGCTTTGGACATAGCTCCTACAATGAGCAGTTCTTC; CDR3 protein: CASSFGHSSYNEQFF
V gene: TRBV25-1; clone size: once; D gene: TRBD2; J gene: TRBJ2-1; CDR3 DNA: TGTGCCAGCAGGACTAGCGGATCCTACAATGAGCAGTTCTTC; CDR3 protein: CASRTSGSYNEQFF
V gene: TRBV7-6; clone size: NA; D gene: NA; J gene: TRBJ1-1; CDR3 DNA: TGTGCCAGCAGCCATCCGGGACAGAACACTGAAGCTTTCTTT; CDR3 protein: CASSHPGQNTEAFF
V gene: TRBV7-2; clone size: NA; D gene: NA; J gene: TRBJ1-1; CDR3 DNA: TGTGCCAGCAGCTTTCAACCGAACACTGAAGCTTTCTTT; CDR3 protein: CASSFQPNTEAFF
V gene: TRBV13; clone size: NA; D gene: NA; J gene: TRBJ1-3; CDR3 DNA: TGTGCCAGCAGTACAATGCGCTCTGGAAACACCATATATTTT; CDR3 protein: CASSTMRSGNTIYF
V gene: TRBV5-1; clone size: NA; D gene: NA; J gene: TRBJ1-1; CDR3 DNA: TGCGCCAGCAGCTTGGCGACGGTGAACACTGAAGCTTTCTTT; CDR3 protein: CASSLATVNTEAFF
V gene: TRBV4-2; clone size: NA; D gene: TRBD1; J gene: TRBJ1-2; CDR3 DNA: TGTGCCAGCAGCCAAGATTGGACAGGGGAAGGCTACACCTTC; CDR3 protein: CASSQDWTGEGYTF
V gene: TRBV9; clone size: NA; D gene: NA; J gene: TRBJ2-2; CDR3 DNA: TGTGCCAGCAGCACCCGGCTAGGGACCGGGGAGCTGTTTTTT; CDR3 protein: CASSTRLGTGELFF
V gene: TRBV15; clone size: NA; D gene: NA; J gene: TRBJ2-3; CDR3 DNA: TGTGCCACCAGCAGAGTTCCGGGGGTCACAGATACGCAGTATTTT; CDR3 protein: CATSRVPGVTDTQYF
V gene: TRBV28; clone size: NA; D gene: TRBD1; J gene: TRBJ2-7; CDR3 DNA: TGTGCCAGCAGCCTACCGGGACAGTCAACCTACGAGCAGTACTTC; CDR3 protein: CASSLPGQSTYEQYF
V gene: TRBV5-4; clone size: NA; D gene: NA; J gene: TRBJ2-1; CDR3 DNA: TGTGCCAGCACCGTGAGTCTGGGCAATGAGCAGTTCTTC; CDR3 protein: CASTVSLGNEQFF
V gene: TRBV10-1; clone size: NA; D gene: NA; J gene: TRBJ1-1; CDR3 DNA: TGCGCCAGCAGCCGTGTCCGGAAAGCTTTCTTT; CDR3 protein: CASSRVRKAFF
V gene: TRBV2; clone size: once; D gene: NA; J gene: TRBJ2-3; CDR3 DNA: TGTGCCAGCAGTCCTCAGGGGGGGCAAACAGATACGCAGTATTTT; CDR3 protein: CASSPQGGQTDTQYF
V gene: TRBV12-5; clone size: NA; D gene: NA; J gene: TRBJ2-3; CDR3 DNA: TGTGCTAGTGGTTTGGGGGTGGGGATGGATACGCAGTATTTT; CDR3 protein: CASGLGVGMDTQYF
V gene: TRBV5-1; clone size: NA; D gene: TRBD2; J gene: TRBJ2-1; CDR3 DNA: TGCGCCAGCAGCCCCGGGACTAGCGGGAGGGCATGGAATGAGCAGTTCTTC; CDR3 protein: CASSPGTSGRAWNEQFF
V gene: TRBV6-1; clone size: NA; D gene: NA; J gene: TRBJ2-3; CDR3 DNA: TGTGCCAGCAGTGAGGGGGGGGCTGGCACAGATACGCAGTATTTT; CDR3 protein: CASSEGGAGTDTQYF
V gene: TRBV9; clone size: NA; D gene: TRBD2; J gene: TRBJ2-1; CDR3 DNA: TGTGCCAGCAGCGTCCCACTAGCGGGAGAGGTCGGTGAGCAGTTCTTC; CDR3 protein: CASSVPLAGEVGEQFF
V gene: TRBV5-4; clone size: NA; D gene: TRBD2; J gene: TRBJ2-7; CDR3 DNA: TGTGCCAGCAGCGGGGGGTCTTGGCGGGAGACCGACGAGCAGTACTTC; CDR3 protein: CASSGGSWRETDEQYF
V gene: TRBV7-9; clone size: NA; D gene: NA; J gene: TRBJ2-5; CDR3 DNA: TGTGCCAGCAGCTCAGGGTGGCAGCCGTACCAAGAGACCCAGTACTTC; CDR3 protein: CASSSGWQPYQETQYF
V gene: TRBV2; clone size: NA; D gene: TRBD2; J gene: TRBJ2-3; CDR3 DNA: TGTGCCAGCACGCGGGAGAGGACAGATACGCAGTATTTT; CDR3 protein: CASTRERTDTQYF
V gene: TRBV5-1; clone size: NA; D gene: TRBD2; J gene: TRBJ2-3; CDR3 DNA: TGCGCCAGCAGCCTTCGACCAAGCGGGGGCACAGATACGCAGTATTTT; CDR3 protein: CASSLRPSGGTDTQYF
V gene: TRBV2; clone size: once; D gene: NA; J gene: TRBJ2-1; CDR3 DNA: TGTGCCAGCAGTGAAATTGGGGTGGGGGACTACAATGAGCAGTTCTTC; CDR3 protein: CASSEIGVGDYNEQFF
V gene: TRBV30; clone size: NA; D gene: NA; J gene: TRBJ2-2; CDR3 DNA: TGTGCCTGGAGTGTATTTAGCGCGGGCACCGGGGAGCTGTTTTTT; CDR3 protein: CAWSVFSAGTGELFF
V gene: TRBV5-1; clone size: once; D gene: TRBD1; J gene: TRBJ2-1; CDR3 DNA: TGCGCCAGCAGCAGATCGACAGGGAGCTCCTACAATGAGCAGTTCTTC; CDR3 protein: CASSRSTGSSYNEQFF
V gene: TRBV6-1; clone size: few; D gene: NA; J gene: TRBJ1-3; CDR3 DNA: TGTGCCAGCAGTGAAGGAAACACCATATATTTT; CDR3 protein: CASSEGNTIYF
V gene: TRBV28; clone size: NA; D gene: TRBD1; J gene: TRBJ1-5; CDR3 DNA: TGTGCCAGCAGTAGAGACAGGGGGAGCAATCAGCCCCAGCATTTT; CDR3 protein: CASSRDRGSNQPQHF
V gene: TRBV30; clone size: NA; D gene: NA; J gene: TRBJ2-2; CDR3 DNA: TGTGCCTGGAGTGGATACAGGGTTGGAGGGGAGCTGTTTTTT; CDR3 protein: CAWSGYRVGGELFF
V gene: TRBV9; clone size: NA; D gene: NA; J gene: TRBJ1-2; CDR3 DNA: TGTGCCAGCAGCCCGAGGGAGGGGCATGGTGAGAGCTACACCTTC; CDR3 protein: CASSPREGHGESYTF
V gene: TRBV6-6; clone size: NA; D gene: NA; J gene: TRBJ2-7; CDR3 DNA: TGTGCCAGCAGCCACAGGACCTACGAGCAGTACTTC; CDR3 protein: CASSHRTYEQYF
V gene: TRBV2; clone size: NA; D gene: NA; J gene: TRBJ2-7; CDR3 DNA: TGTGCCAGCAGTGAAGCTGGGGCTGAGGGTGGGAACCACGAGCAGTACTTC; CDR3 protein: CASSEAGAEGGNHEQYF
V gene: TRBV14; clone size: NA; D gene: NA; J gene: TRBJ2-4; CDR3 DNA: TGTGCCAGCAGCCGCGGACGATCCGGGGTCGAGGGAGCCAAAAACATTCAGTACTTC; CDR3 protein: CASSRGRSGVEGAKNIQYF
V gene: TRBV6-8; clone size: NA; D gene: TRBD1; J gene: TRBJ2-1; CDR3 DNA: TGTGCCAGCAGATGGGACAGGGTTTCCTACAATGAGCAGTTCTTC; CDR3 protein: CASRWDRVSYNEQFF
V gene: TRBV29-1; clone size: NA; D gene: NA; J gene: TRBJ2-5; CDR3 DNA: TGCAGCGTGCAAAGGGGGGCTGGTGAGACCCAGTACTTC; CDR3 protein: CSVQRGAGETQYF
V gene: TRBV28; clone size: NA; D gene: NA; J gene: TRBJ2-1; CDR3 DNA: TGTGCCAGCAGTTTAGGCGGGACGGCCTACAATGAGCAGTTCTTC; CDR3 protein: CASSLGGTAYNEQFF
V gene: TRBV28; clone size: NA; D gene: TRBD1; J gene: TRBJ2-4; CDR3 DNA: TGTGCCAGCACCAGGGCAGGGGGCGTAAACATTCAGTACTTC; CDR3 protein: CASTRAGGVNIQYF
V gene: TRBV11-3; clone size: NA; D gene: TRBD2; J gene: TRBJ2-1; CDR3 DNA: TGTGCCAGCAGCTTAGGGACTAGTTCTGTTAATGAGCAGTTCTTC; CDR3 protein: CASSLGTSSVNEQFF
V gene: TRBV29-1; clone size: NA; D gene: NA; J gene: TRBJ1-1; CDR3 DNA: TGCAGCGTTGAAGATTCCAGGAACACTGAAGCTTTCTTT; CDR3 protein: CSVEDSRNTEAFF
V gene: TRBV18; clone size: once; D gene: TRBD1; J gene: TRBJ2-2; CDR3 DNA: TGTGCCAGCTCACCAGGACAGGGGCAGGCCGGGGAGCTGTTTTTT; CDR3 protein: CASSPGQGQAGELFF
V gene: TRBV5-4; clone size: NA; D gene: NA; J gene: TRBJ2-5; CDR3 DNA: TGTGCCAGCAGCTTGAAGGCCCCGGGGGAGACCCAGTACTTC; CDR3 protein: CASSLKAPGETQYF
V gene: TRBV4-3; clone size: NA; D gene: NA; J gene: TRBJ2-3; CDR3 DNA: TGCGCCAGCAGCCAAGAAACCACAGATACGCAGTATTTT; CDR3 protein: CASSQETTDTQYF
V gene: TRBV5-5; clone size: NA; D gene: TRBD1; J gene: TRBJ1-4; CDR3 DNA: TGTGCCAGCAGCTTGTATGGGGACAGTTTTGAAAAACTGTTTTTT; CDR3 protein: CASSLYGDSFEKLFF
V gene: TRBV27; clone size: NA; D gene: NA; J gene: TRBJ1-5; CDR3 DNA: TGTGCCAGCAGTTTGTGGCCTTATAGCAATCAGCCCCAGCATTTT; CDR3 protein: CASSLWPYSNQPQHF
V gene: TRBV5-5; clone size: NA; D gene: NA; J gene: TRBJ2-5; CDR3 DNA: TGTGCCAGCAGCTTTCCCAGGGTAGAGACCCAGTACTTC; CDR3 protein: CASSFPRVETQYF